One and the same sample provided the 17 T cell receptor beta chains below, sequenced in a study of shared clonotypes between healthy human individuals. Produced via immunoSEQ multiplex PCR; TCRdb's table is partial and in-frame only. The data contain approximately 1,500,000 clones, approximately 98% of them singletons. The specimen sequenced was naive CD4+ T cells sorted from blood. Subset noted: CD45RA+ positively selected. These receptor sequences come from a man between 25 and 39 years old in good health.

This rearrangement joins TRBV29-1 to TRBJ2-1; 9 bases are shared with TRBD2. The germline V gene has CDR1 SQVTM and CDR2 ANQGSEA. The CDR3 extends over 17 amino acids. J lost 8 bases, V lost 6 bases, and 20 bases had no gene match. CDR3 sequence reads: CSVRQRLAVPLGDEQFF. Written as DNA, the CDR3 is TGCAGCGTCCGACAGCGACTAGCGGTCCCCCTGGGCGATGAGCAGTTCTTC.

The rearrangement links TRBV6-1 to TRBJ2-7; TRBD1 is a possible D gene (7 bases). CDR1 is MNHNS and CDR2 is SASEGT in the germline V gene. This CDR3 spans 14 amino acids. Trimming took off 10 bases at V and 0 bases at J, with 16 bases between the two ends. The CDR3 is CATKTGRDSYEQYF. CDR3 DNA: TGTGCCACCAAGACAGGGCGGGACTCCTACGAGCAGTACTTC.

The genes are TRBV28 and TRBJ2-1; tentatively, D is TRBD2 (5 bases). V shed 0 bases and J shed 5 bases, with 14 bases lying between them. The CDR3 length is 16 residues. CDR1 is MDHEN and CDR2 is SYDVKM in the germline V gene. In DNA form, the CDR3 reads TGTGCCAGCAGTTTATGGAGTCTAGCAGATCACAATGAGCAGTTCTTC. The encoded protein is CASSLWSLADHNEQFF.

This clone was seen a single time. The chain couples TRBV19 to TRBJ2-7, with TRBD1 matching over 9 bases. CDR1 is LNHDA, CDR2 SQIVND, per germline (reference sequence). Trimming cost V 5 bases and J 1 base; bases outside gene matches: 6. The CDR3 sequence is 15 residues long. DNA for the CDR3: TGTGCCAGTAGTGAATCGGACAGGGGATCCTACGAGCAGTACTTC. Its translation is CASSESDRGSYEQYF.

The chain employs TRBV7-7 and TRBJ2-7; TRBD1 is a possible D gene (5 bases). V was clipped by 0 bases and J by 5 bases, with 8 bases between them. The CDR3 consists of 13 residues. Germline V gene lookup returns CDR1 SSHAT and CDR2 FNYEAQ (reference sequence). The DNA for the CDR3 is TGTGCCAGCAGCTTAGCGGTAGGGGACGAGCAGTACTTC. Translated, it gives CASSLAVGDEQYF.

The chain combines TRBV21-1 with TRBJ2-3. TRBV21-1 represents a pseudogene. The CDR3 runs to 14 residues. Written as DNA, the CDR3 is TGTGCCAGCCCCCGGACCCACCTCACAGATACGCAGTATTTT. This gives the protein CASPRTHLTDTQYF.

This chain uses TRBV30 with TRBJ1-5; D may be TRBD1 (6 bases). Germline V gene data show CDR1 as GTSNPN and CDR2 as SVGIG (reference sequence). The CDR3 extends over 12 amino acids. Between the trimmed V and J ends, which lost 7 bases and 2 bases, there was a span of 9 bases. In nucleotides, the CDR3 is TGTGCCTCGAGACAGGGCAATCAGCCCCAGCATTTT. Amino acid sequence: CASRQGNQPQHF.

This clone was seen a few times. The chain has TRBV7-9 and TRBJ1-5, with D possibly being TRBD1 (5 bases). Germline-derived CDR1 and CDR2 are SEHNR and FQNEAQ (reference sequence). Deletions cut 2 bases from V and 3 bases from J, with 11 bases between. The length of the CDR3 is 15 residues. The CDR3 DNA sequence: TGTGCCAGCAGCTTAAACGGGGCTCTCAATCAGCCCCAGCATTTT. It yields the protein CASSLNGALNQPQHF.

The chain links TRBV5-1 to TRBJ1-2; weak D call: TRBD1 (6 bases). Germline lookup yields CDR1 SGHRS and CDR2 YFSETQ. Trimming stripped 2 bases from V and 4 bases from J, with 12 bases between. The CDR3 is made up of 14 amino acids. The CDR3 DNA reads TGCGCCAGCAGCTTTGAGCAGGGGAGCTATGGCTACACCTTC. It is translated as CASSFEQGSYGYTF.

The V gene is TRBV5-1, the J gene TRBJ2-1; 11 positions match TRBD2. J was trimmed by 3 bases and V by 4 bases; bases with no gene match: 6. The CDR3 sequence is 16 residues long. Germline values: CDR1 SGHRS, CDR2 YFSETQ. The CDR3 nucleotides read TGCGCCAGCAGCACGACTAGCGGGAAAAACTACAATGAGCAGTTCTTC. Translating it yields CASSTTSGKNYNEQFF.

With respect to this clone: Other DNA sequences in this specimen translate into the identical CDR3. The chain recombines TRBV20-1 with TRBJ1-1; D is uncertain. V was trimmed by 1 base and J by 2 bases, leaving 2 bases between them. CDR1 is DFQATT, CDR2 SNEGSKA, per germline (reference sequence). The CDR3 sequence is 11 residues long. The CDR3 sequence: CSARANTEAFF. The CDR3 DNA reads as TGCAGTGCTAGAGCTAACACTGAAGCTTTCTTT.

This clone appeared once. V and J are TRBV5-1 and TRBJ2-1; TRBD2 matches 9 bases. CDR3 length: 15 amino acids. The V gene end was trimmed by 4 bases and the J gene end by 7 bases; junction bases not matched to a gene: 9. Germline-derived CDR1 and CDR2 are SGHRS and YFSETQ. The CDR3 loop reads CASSGLAGVRNEQFF. In DNA form, the CDR3 reads TGCGCCAGCAGCGGATTAGCGGGAGTAAGGAATGAGCAGTTCTTC.

This sequence joins TRBV2 and TRBJ2-3; perhaps TRBD2 as D (5 bases). CDR3 length: 13 amino acids. The germline V and J ends were trimmed by 5 bases and 4 bases, with 10 bases remaining between them. Germline V lookup: CDR1 SNHLY, CDR2 FYNNEI. DNA of the CDR3: TGTGCCAGCAGTCCCGGGATCCCAGATACGCAGTATTTT. Translated: CASSPGIPDTQYF.

The chain carries TRBV5-5 and TRBJ2-2; maybe TRBD1 (6 bases). The V and J ends lost 0 bases and 3 bases respectively, with 9 bases between them. From germline, CDR1 is SGHKS and CDR2 YYEKEE (reference sequence). The CDR3 covers 15 residues. The CDR3 DNA follows: TGTGCCAGCAGCTTGGCGGCAGGGGACACCGGGGAGCTGTTTTTT. Translated: CASSLAAGDTGELFF.

J is TRBJ2-7 and V is TRBV6-4, with D tentatively TRBD1 (6 bases). The CDR3 length is 12 residues. The germline V gene has CDR1 MRHNA and CDR2 SNTAGT. V lost 8 bases, J lost 4 bases, and 12 bases lay in between. CDR3 region: CASPGAAYEQYF. DNA for the CDR3: TGTGCCAGCCCAGGGGCAGCTTACGAGCAGTACTTC.

The J gene is TRBJ2-1, the V gene TRBV10-2, with 7 bases fitting TRBD2. Per the germline V gene, CDR1 is WSHSY and CDR2 is SAAADI. The J segment lost 9 bases and the V segment lost 7 bases, leaving 9 bases of the junction unmatched. This CDR3 is 13 amino acids long. CDR3 sequence reads: CASTRAGVGEQFF. The CDR3 region has the DNA TGCGCCAGCACAAGGGCGGGAGTGGGTGAGCAGTTCTTC.

The sample holds one count of this clone. CDR3 bases: TGTGCCAGCAGTTTCCGGGGGGTAACCGGGGAGCTGTTTTTT. Translation gives CASSFRGVTGELFF. The chain couples TRBV27 to TRBJ2-2; 7 bases are a match to TRBD2. This CDR3 has 14 residues. Trimming took 3 bases from V and 5 from J; bases not matched to a gene: 3. Germline CDR1 reads MNHEY; CDR2 reads SMNVEV (reference sequence).